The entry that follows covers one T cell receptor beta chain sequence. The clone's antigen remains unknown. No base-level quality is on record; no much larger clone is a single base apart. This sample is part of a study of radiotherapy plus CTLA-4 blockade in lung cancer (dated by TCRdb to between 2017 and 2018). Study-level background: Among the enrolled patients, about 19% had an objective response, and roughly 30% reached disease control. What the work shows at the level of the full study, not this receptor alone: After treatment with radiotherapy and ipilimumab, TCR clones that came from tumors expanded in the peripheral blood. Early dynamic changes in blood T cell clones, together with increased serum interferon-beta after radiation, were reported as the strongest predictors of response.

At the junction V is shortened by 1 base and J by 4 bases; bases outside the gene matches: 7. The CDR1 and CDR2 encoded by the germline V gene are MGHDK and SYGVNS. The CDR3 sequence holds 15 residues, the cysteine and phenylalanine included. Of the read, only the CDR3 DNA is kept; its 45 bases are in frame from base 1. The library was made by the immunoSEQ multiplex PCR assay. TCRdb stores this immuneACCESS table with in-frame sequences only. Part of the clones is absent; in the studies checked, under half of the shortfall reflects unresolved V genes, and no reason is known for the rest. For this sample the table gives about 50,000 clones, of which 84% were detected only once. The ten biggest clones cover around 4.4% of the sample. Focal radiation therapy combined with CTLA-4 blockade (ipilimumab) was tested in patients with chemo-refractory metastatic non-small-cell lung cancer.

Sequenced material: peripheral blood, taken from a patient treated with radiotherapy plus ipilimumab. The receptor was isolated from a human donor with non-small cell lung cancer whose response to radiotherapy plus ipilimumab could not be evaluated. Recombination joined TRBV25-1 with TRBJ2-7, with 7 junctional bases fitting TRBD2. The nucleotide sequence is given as TGTGCCAGCAGTGAATGGGGGGGAGGGGTTTACGAGCAGTACTTC. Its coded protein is CASSEWGGGVYEQYF.